Listed below are T cell receptor beta chains from one sample, sequenced in a study of OX40 agonist ivuxolimab in advanced cancers. The assay was immunoSEQ multiplex PCR, and TCRdb's table has in-frame clones only and misses some. Of some 64,000 clones in the sample, 70% to 90% were seen once. The sequenced sample was CD4+ or CD8+ T cells sorted from blood, obtained in a trial of the OX40 agonist ivuxolimab. Source of these receptors: an adult with an advanced solid tumor such as melanoma, head and neck, liver or kidney cancer. CDR3s include the opening cysteine and the closing phenylalanine or tryptophan. A D gene is named only where the DNA matches it firmly. Rows give clone size only sometimes, using once, few, many, or a class for an expanded clone.

>TRBV19|NA|TRBD1|TRBJ1-6|14
TGTGCCAGTAGTATTACAGGGGCAAGTTCACCCCTCCACTTT
CASSITGASSPLHF
>TRBV5-1|NA|TRBD1|TRBJ1-4|16
TGCGCCAGCAGCTTGGCCGGGACAGGGGGTAATGAAAAACTGTTTTTT
CASSLAGTGGNEKLFF
>TRBV10-3|NA|NA|TRBJ1-1|15
TGTGCCATCAGTGAGTCGGGACTCCCGAACACTGAAGCTTTCTTT
CAISESGLPNTEAFF
>TRBV10-1|once|NA|TRBJ1-1|14
TGCGCCAGCCGTCCCGGGGGAGGGGGCACTGAAGCTTTCTTT
CASRPGGGGTEAFF
>TRBV7-9|once|NA|TRBJ2-2|16
TGTGCCAGCAGCTTAGTTGGGGCCGCTCGGACTGGGGAGCTGTTTTTT
CASSLVGAARTGELFF
>TRBV2|NA|NA|TRBJ1-5|14
TGTGCCGGGGGTAACAGGGCCAGCAATCAGCCCCAGCATTTT
CAGGNRASNQPQHF
>TRBV9|NA|NA|TRBJ2-7|15
TGTGCCAGCAGCCCAACCGGGACGGGGTCCTACGAGCAGTACTTC
CASSPTGTGSYEQYF
>TRBV6-1|NA|NA|TRBJ2-7|14
TGTGCCAGCAGACCTAGGGACATTCCCCGCGAGCAGTACTTC
CASRPRDIPREQYF
>TRBV7-2|NA|TRBD1|TRBJ1-6|17
TGTGCCAGCAGCTGGGGACAGGGCCACTCCTATAATTCACCCCTCCACTTT
CASSWGQGHSYNSPLHF
>TRBV5-1|NA|NA|TRBJ2-5|13
TGCGCCAGCAGAGGACACCTACAAGAGACCCAGTACTTC
CASRGHLQETQYF
>TRBV7-9|NA|NA|TRBJ2-2|15
TGTGCCAGCAGCTTAGCGCCAACGAACACCGGGGAGCTGTTTTTT
CASSLAPTNTGELFF
>TRBV19|NA|NA|TRBJ1-3|16
TGTGCCAGTAGTCTCCCGGGGCTATACTCTGGAAACACCATATATTTT
CASSLPGLYSGNTIYF
>TRBV4-1|NA|NA|TRBJ1-6|15
TGCGCCAGCAGTCAAGACACTGGAGCCTATTCACCCCTCCACTTT
CASSQDTGAYSPLHF
>TRBV6-6|NA|NA|TRBJ1-1|14
TGTGCCAGCAGAGAACAGGGTATGAACACTGAAGCTTTCTTT
CASREQGMNTEAFF
>TRBV15|NA|NA|TRBJ1-4|14
TGTGCCACCAGCAGACCCGACGCCATAGGTAAACTGTTTTTT
CATSRPDAIGKLFF
>TRBV9|NA|NA|TRBJ1-4|15
TGTGCCAGCAGCGCCGGGGACACCTCTGGTGAAAAACTGTTTTTT
CASSAGDTSGEKLFF
>TRBV11-2|NA|NA|TRBJ1-1|12
TGTGCCAGCAGCTTGATGAACACTGAAGCTTTCTTT
CASSLMNTEAFF
>TRBV4-1|NA|TRBD1|TRBJ2-2|18
TGCGCCAGCAGCCATGGACAGGGTATAGGTACTAACACCGGGGAGCTGTTTTTT
CASSHGQGIGTNTGELFF
>TRBV6-5|NA|TRBD1|TRBJ2-1|16
TGTGCCAGCAGTTACTCGTGGGACAGGGGGAACAATGAGCAGTTCTTC
CASSYSWDRGNNEQFF
>TRBV10-3|NA|NA|TRBJ2-3|14
TGTGCCATCAGTCCCTTGCCTAGCACAGATACGCAGTATTTT
CAISPLPSTDTQYF
>TRBV5-4|NA|TRBD1|TRBJ1-5|17
TGTGCCAGCAGCTTGGCAGCTCGACAGGGTAGCAATCAGCCCCAGCATTTT
CASSLAARQGSNQPQHF
>TRBV6-1|NA|NA|TRBJ1-4|14
TGTGCCGGCATGGTATGGGGGAATAATGAAAAACTGTTTTTT
CAGMVWGNNEKLFF
>TRBV5-1|NA|NA|TRBJ1-1|15
TGCGCCAGCAGCTTGGGGCCAGGTGACCTTACTGAAGCTTTCTTT
CASSLGPGDLTEAFF
>TRBV2|NA|TRBD1|TRBJ2-3|16
TGTGCCAGCAGTGAAAGAGGACAGGGGACCACAGATACGCAGTATTTT
CASSERGQGTTDTQYF
>TRBV19|NA|NA|TRBJ1-1|17
TGTGCCAGTAGCCAACCCAGGTCATGGGCTCCGAACACTGAAGCTTTCTTT
CASSQPRSWAPNTEAFF
>TRBV5-1|NA|NA|TRBJ2-3|11
TGCGCCAGCAGCTTGGAAGATACGCAGTATTTT
CASSLEDTQYF
>TRBV7-8|once|TRBD1|TRBJ2-1|17
TGTGCCAGCAGCTTAGCGGTGACAGGGATCTTCTACAATGAGCAGTTCTTC
CASSLAVTGIFYNEQFF
>TRBV5-1|NA|NA|TRBJ2-7|11
TGCGCCAGCGGGTCGGATTACGAGCAGTACTTC
CASGSDYEQYF
>TRBV5-8|NA|NA|TRBJ2-7|15
TGTGCCAGCATAACCTGGCGCCGAGGGCCCTACGAGCAGTACTTC
CASITWRRGPYEQYF
>TRBV5-6|few|TRBD2|TRBJ2-1|16
TGTGCCAGCAGCTTGGAGCGTGGGGGGGATTACAATGAGCAGTTCTTC
CASSLERGGDYNEQFF
>TRBV7-6|NA|NA|TRBJ2-2|15
TGTGCCAGCAAGGCAGGGCGGGGATCCACCGGGGAGCTGTTTTTT
CASKAGRGSTGELFF
>TRBV5-1|NA|TRBD1|TRBJ1-3|14
TGCGCCAGCAGCGCAGGGGGAGCTGGAAACACCATATATTTT
CASSAGGAGNTIYF
>TRBV6-5|NA|TRBD1|TRBJ2-1|15
TGTGCCAGCATTTCCGGGACAGGGGTCCCCAATGAGCAGTTCTTC
CASISGTGVPNEQFF
>TRBV19|few|NA|TRBJ1-5|12
TGTGCCAGTTTAAACCAGGGGCAGCCCCAGCATTTT
CASLNQGQPQHF
>TRBV5-6|NA|TRBD1|TRBJ1-6|17
TGTGCCAGCAGCTTTAGAGGGGCGACAGGGGGCAGGTCACCCCTCCACTTT
CASSFRGATGGRSPLHF
>TRBV11-2|NA|NA|TRBJ1-4|15
TGTGCCAGCAGCCCCCTAGGCCACACTAATGAAAAACTGTTTTTT
CASSPLGHTNEKLFF
>TRBV10-3|NA|NA|TRBJ1-2|11
TGTGCCATCAGTGATACGAATGGCTACACCTTC
CAISDTNGYTF
>TRBV19|NA|TRBD2|TRBJ2-1|20
TGTGCCAGTAGTATAGATGGGCCAGCGGGGGGGCCGGCCCGAGACAATGAGCAGTTCTTC
CASSIDGPAGGPARDNEQFF
>TRBV5-1|NA|NA|TRBJ1-1|16
TGCGCCAGCAGCCGGGGGTCAGGACACCTGAACACTGAAGCTTTCTTT
CASSRGSGHLNTEAFF
>TRBV11-2|NA|NA|TRBJ1-3|12
TGTGCCAGCAGCATCCGCGGGGACACCATATATTTT
CASSIRGDTIYF
>TRBV11-2|NA|NA|TRBJ1-1|13
TGTGCCAGCAGCCGGGGGGGGAACACTGAAGCTTTCTTT
CASSRGGNTEAFF
>TRBV4-3|NA|NA|TRBJ2-7|13
TGCGCCAGCAGCCAAGAGCAGGGCTACGAGCAGTACTTC
CASSQEQGYEQYF
>TRBV6-1|NA|TRBD1|TRBJ2-1|15
TGTGCCAGCAGATCCGGGACAGGGGATAACAATGAGCAGTTCTTC
CASRSGTGDNNEQFF
>TRBV29-1|few|TRBD1|TRBJ2-3|13
TGCAGCGTTGGAAACAGGGGGACCGATACGCAGTATTTT
CSVGNRGTDTQYF
>TRBV6-5|NA|NA|TRBJ1-5|15
TGTGCCAGCAGTGCCCGTACGGATAGCAATCAGCCCCAGCATTTT
CASSARTDSNQPQHF
>TRBV11-2|NA|NA|TRBJ1-3|15
TGTGCCAGCAGCACATCGGACTTCTCTGGAAACACCATATATTTT
CASSTSDFSGNTIYF
>TRBV19|NA|NA|TRBJ1-6|17
TGTGCCAGTATGACCGGGGGTGGGAGTGGCAGGAGCTCACCCCTCCACTTT
CASMTGGGSGRSSPLHF
>TRBV6-5|NA|TRBD1|TRBJ2-7|14
TGTGCCAGCAGGAGGGGACAGGTCTCCTACGAGCAGTACTTC
CASRRGQVSYEQYF
>TRBV6-1|NA|NA|TRBJ2-6|14
TGTGCCAGCAGGACAGACTCTGGGGCCAACGTCCTGACTTTC
CASRTDSGANVLTF
>TRBV30|NA|NA|TRBJ1-2|15
TGTGCCTGGAGTGTCCTCGGGACTTCCTACTATGGCTACACCTTC
CAWSVLGTSYYGYTF
>TRBV2|NA|NA|TRBJ2-5|10
TGTGCCAGCACGGGTGAGACCCAGTACTTC
CASTGETQYF
>TRBV2|NA|NA|TRBJ2-1|16
TGTGCCAGCAGAGACACCCCGACTTACCCTAGGGATGAGCAGTTCTTC
CASRDTPTYPRDEQFF
>TRBV6-5|few|NA|TRBJ1-2|15
TGTGCCAGCAGTTACTCAAGGGGGGCGCGTGATGGCTACACCTTC
CASSYSRGARDGYTF
>TRBV6-5|NA|NA|TRBJ2-2|15
TGTGCCAGCAGCTCCCCAGGGAGAAACACCGGGGAGCTGTTTTTT
CASSSPGRNTGELFF
>TRBV29-1|NA|TRBD1|TRBJ1-4|17
TGCAGCGCCCGGGAGCCAAGATATGACAGGGGAGGGGAAAAACTGTTTTTT
CSAREPRYDRGGEKLFF
>TRBV5-5|NA|NA|TRBJ2-7|12
TGTGCCAGCAGCTCTGACAGCTACGAGCAGTACTTC
CASSSDSYEQYF
>TRBV7-2|NA|TRBD2|TRBJ2-1|19
TGTGCCAGCAGCTTAGAGGGGACTAGCGGGGTGTACTCCTACAATGAGCAGTTCTTC
CASSLEGTSGVYSYNEQFF
>TRBV6-5|NA|TRBD2|TRBJ2-5|15
TGTGCCAGCAGCCGGACTAGCGGGGGACAAGAGACCCAGTACTTC
CASSRTSGGQETQYF
>TRBV7-8|NA|TRBD1|TRBJ2-7|15
TGTGCCAGCAGATCCTGGACAGGGTCCTTCTACGAGCAGTACTTC
CASRSWTGSFYEQYF
>TRBV6-1|NA|NA|TRBJ1-1|13
TGTGCCAGCAGTGGGTCGGGGCGGCATGAAGCTTTCTTT
CASSGSGRHEAFF